This is a list of T cell receptor beta chains from one sample in a study of blood T cells in healthy people across ages. One entry per CDR3 protein results from TCRdb running MiXCR on the 5' RACE reads. The sample lists 1.5 million or so distinct CDR3 sequences, approximately 40% occurring once. The specimen was blood. The origin of the receptors is a woman younger than 30 in good health. The CDR3 runs from the conserved cysteine through the conserved F or W. A D gene is named only where the DNA matches it firmly. The size field is filled for only some rows; it gives once, few, many or a size class.

CDR3 length	V gene	J gene	D gene	clone size	CDR3 DNA	CDR3 protein
11	TRBV13	TRBJ2-1	NA	NA	TGTGCCAGCAGCGACCGGGACATTAAGTTCTTC	CASSDRDIKFF
18	TRBV6-1	TRBJ1-2	TRBD1	many	TGTGCCAGCAGTGAAGCGCTTCGTCTAAACAGGGGGGCCTATGGCTACACCTTC	CASSEALRLNRGAYGYTF
15	TRBV6-5	TRBJ2-7	TRBD2	NA	TGTGCCAGCAGCCCGAACGGGAGGCGCCCCTACGAGCAGTACTTC	CASSPNGRRPYEQYF
10	TRBV20-1	TRBJ1-1	NA	NA	TGCAGTGCTCTGGTCGCTGAAGCTTTCTTT	CSALVAEAFF
14	TRBV7-2	TRBJ2-7	NA	NA	TGTGCCAGCAGCTTAGAGATGACCGGCGGCGAGCAGTACTTC	CASSLEMTGGEQYF
13	TRBV2	TRBJ1-5	TRBD1	NA	TGTGCCAGTAGGGACAGGAGCAATCAGCCCCAGCATTTT	CASRDRSNQPQHF
13	TRBV2	TRBJ2-7	NA	NA	TGTGCCAGCAGTGAATGGCTCCGGGACGAGCAGTACTTC	CASSEWLRDEQYF
13	TRBV25-1	TRBJ1-2	NA	NA	TGTGCCAGCAGTGAATGGGACAATGATGGCTACACCTTC	CASSEWDNDGYTF
15	TRBV27	TRBJ2-1	NA	NA	TGTGCCAGCAGCCGACCCGGGGTCTCGTACAATGAGCAGTTCTTC	CASSRPGVSYNEQFF
13	TRBV14	TRBJ2-7	NA	NA	TGTGCCAGCAGCCAAGGGTATAACAATGAGCAGTACTTC	CASSQGYNNEQYF
13	TRBV12-3/TRBV12-4	TRBJ2-2	NA	NA	TGTGCCAGCAGATATGGGGGCACCGGGGAGCTGTTTTTT	CASRYGGTGELFF
16	TRBV7-8	TRBJ1-3	NA	once	TGTGCCAGCAGCTTAGCAGCCCGCGCCTCTGGAAACATCATATATTTT	CASSLAARASGNIIYF
15	TRBV9	TRBJ2-1	TRBD2	NA	TGTGCCAGCAGCGTAGCCGGACTAGGTAGCGATGAGCAGTTCTTC	CASSVAGLGSDEQFF
13	TRBV2	TRBJ2-3	NA	NA	TGTGCCAGCTGCACCACCCGCACAGATACGCAGTATTTT	CASCTTRTDTQYF
14	TRBV7-9	TRBJ1-3	NA	few	TGTGCCAGCAGCTTAGGAATCTCTGGAAACACCATATATTTT	CASSLGISGNTIYF
15	TRBV5-5	TRBJ2-3	NA	many	TGTGCCAGCAGCTTGGGCCGGACAGTAGCAGATACGCAGTATTTT	CASSLGRTVADTQYF
14	TRBV29-1	TRBJ1-2	NA	few	TGCAGCGTTGAACCGGGCCAGGCCCTCTATGGCTACACCTTC	CSVEPGQALYGYTF
12	TRBV29-1	TRBJ2-5	NA	few	TGCAGCGTTGAGATGGGGAAAGGGACCCAGTACTTC	CSVEMGKGTQYF
17	TRBV5-1	TRBJ2-5	NA	NA	TGCGCCAGCAGCTTGGGTCGAGGGGGAGGAAACCAAGAGACCCAGTACTTC	CASSLGRGGGNQETQYF
15	TRBV9	TRBJ2-1	NA	NA	TGTGCCAGCAGCGTAGACGGTACAGATTACAATGAGCAGTTCTTC	CASSVDGTDYNEQFF
16	TRBV7-9	TRBJ2-3	NA	few	TGTGCCAGCAGAAGCAATTGGGCCGAGAGCACAGATACGCAGTATTTT	CASRSNWAESTDTQYF
14	TRBV2	TRBJ2-3	TRBD2	few	TGTGCCAGCAACGAACTAGCGGGGACAGATACGCAGTATTTT	CASNELAGTDTQYF
12	TRBV29-1	TRBJ1-1	NA	few	TGCAGCCCCAGTTCGAAACCCACTGAAGCTTTCTTT	CSPSSKPTEAFF
20	TRBV7-2	TRBJ1-2	TRBD1	many	TGTGCCAGCAGCTTACCTTCGAATCGGGACAGGGACGGCCTAGGCTATGGCTACACCTTC	CASSLPSNRDRDGLGYGYTF
21	TRBV12-3/TRBV12-4	TRBJ2-2	TRBD2	NA	TGTGCCAGCAGTTTATCCCTGACTAGCGGGAGGCCGGGAAGGTATACCGGGGAGCTGTTTTTT	CASSLSLTSGRPGRYTGELFF
16	TRBV4-1	TRBJ2-4	NA	NA	TGCGCCAGCAGCCAAGATGTTGTACTAGCCAAAAACATTCAGTACTTC	CASSQDVVLAKNIQYF
15	TRBV5-1	TRBJ2-5	NA	NA	TGCGCCAGCAGCTTTGGGACACTTGTGGAGAATGAGCAGTACTTC	CASSFGTLVENEQYF
14	TRBV29-1	TRBJ1-1	NA	NA	TGCAGCGTTGACGCCAGGCTCCGAAACACTGAAGCTTTCTTT	CSVDARLRNTEAFF
12	TRBV28	TRBJ2-7	NA	NA	TGTGCCAGCAGTTTCACCACCTACGATCAGTACTTC	CASSFTTYDQYF
11	TRBV7-2	TRBJ1-4	NA	few	TGTGCCAGCAGCCTTAGAGGGGGACTGTTTTTT	CASSLRGGLFF
12	TRBV29-1	TRBJ1-2	TRBD1	NA	TGCAGCGCCCAGGACAGGGTCGGAGGCTACACCTTC	CSAQDRVGGYTF
14	TRBV9	TRBJ2-1	TRBD2	NA	TGTGCCAGCAGCGTTGGGACTAGCGAAGATGAGCAGTTCTTC	CASSVGTSEDEQFF
15	TRBV9	TRBJ2-7	NA	NA	TGTGCCAGCAGCGGAGAGGCGGGACTTACCTACGAGCAGTACTTC	CASSGEAGLTYEQYF
17	TRBV5-1	TRBJ2-5	NA	NA	TGCGCCAGCAGCTTGACGGTAGCGCATCGGGTGGGGGAGACCCAGTACTTC	CASSLTVAHRVGETQYF
15	TRBV27	TRBJ2-7	TRBD2	few	TGTGCCAGCAGTTACATAGCGGGGGTCGCCTACGAGCAGTACTTC	CASSYIAGVAYEQYF
16	TRBV29-1	TRBJ1-2	NA	NA	TGCAGCGCCCTAGTAGAGCCAGGCATTTTCTCCTATGGCTACACCTTC	CSALVEPGIFSYGYTF
14	TRBV2	TRBJ2-7	NA	NA	TGTGCCAGCAGTGAATTCGGCGACTCCTACGAGCAGTACTTC	CASSEFGDSYEQYF
11	TRBV29-1	TRBJ2-1	NA	many	TGCAGCGTCGGAGGCCCCAATGAGCAGTTCTTC	CSVGGPNEQFF
13	TRBV2	TRBJ1-1	NA	few	TGTGCCAGCAAGTATAGACAGAACACTGAAGCTTTCTTT	CASKYRQNTEAFF
13	TRBV7-6	TRBJ1-1	NA	NA	TGTGCCAGCAGCTTAGTAAGGGAAGGAGAAGCTTTCTTT	CASSLVREGEAFF
14	TRBV12-3/TRBV12-4	TRBJ2-5	NA	few	TGTGCCAGCAGTTTGGGCTCTGGTTGGGAGACCCAGTACTTC	CASSLGSGWETQYF
13	TRBV20-1	TRBJ1-1	TRBD1	NA	TGCAGTGCCCAGACAGGGATGAACACTGAAGCTTTCTTT	CSAQTGMNTEAFF
18	TRBV11-2	TRBJ2-7	TRBD2	NA	TGTGCCAGCAGCTTAGATCGACTAGCGGGAGAACGGGGAGGTGAGCAGTACTTC	CASSLDRLAGERGGEQYF
16	TRBV3-1	TRBJ2-1	NA	NA	TGTGCCAGCAGCCCTTCGCAATTCGGCCTTGGGAATGAGCAGTTCTTC	CASSPSQFGLGNEQFF
14	TRBV4-1	TRBJ1-2	NA	NA	TGCGCCAGCAGTCCTATGGGCAGTAACTATGGCTACACCTTC	CASSPMGSNYGYTF
14	TRBV27	TRBJ2-7	NA	NA	TGTGCCAGCAGTTTTATTAGGGCTCCCTACGAGCAGTACTTC	CASSFIRAPYEQYF
12	TRBV29-1	TRBJ2-7	NA	NA	TGCAGCGCGGAGGGCCATCTGGGGGAGCAGTACTTC	CSAEGHLGEQYF
15	TRBV20-1	TRBJ1-2	NA	NA	TGCAGTGCTAGAGGGGGTCAGTCTTTCAACTATGGCTACACCTTC	CSARGGQSFNYGYTF
14	TRBV28	TRBJ2-3	NA	NA	TGTGCCAGCACCATCCCCCCTCTGGCAGATACGCAGTATTTT	CASTIPPLADTQYF